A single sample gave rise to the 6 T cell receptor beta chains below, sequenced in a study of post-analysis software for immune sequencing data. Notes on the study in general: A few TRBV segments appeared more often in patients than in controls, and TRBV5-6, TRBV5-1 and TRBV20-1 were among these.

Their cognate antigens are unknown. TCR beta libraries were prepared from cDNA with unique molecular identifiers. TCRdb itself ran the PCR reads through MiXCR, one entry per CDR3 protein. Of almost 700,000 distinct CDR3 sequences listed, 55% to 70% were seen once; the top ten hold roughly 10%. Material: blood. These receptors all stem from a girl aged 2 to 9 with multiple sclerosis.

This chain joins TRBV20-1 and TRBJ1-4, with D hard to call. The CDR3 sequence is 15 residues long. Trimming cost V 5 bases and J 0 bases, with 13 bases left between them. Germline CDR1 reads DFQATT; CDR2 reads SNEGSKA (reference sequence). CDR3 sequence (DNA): TGCAGTGCTCTAGGCCCCCCTACAACTAATGAAAAACTGTTTTTT. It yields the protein CSALGPPTTNEKLFF.

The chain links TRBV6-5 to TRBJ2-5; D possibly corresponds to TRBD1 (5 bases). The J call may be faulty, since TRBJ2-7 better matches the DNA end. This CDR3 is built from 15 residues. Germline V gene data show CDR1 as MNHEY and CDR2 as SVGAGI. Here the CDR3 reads CASSYGAAPTYEQYF. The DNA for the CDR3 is TGTGCCAGCAGTTACGGGGCAGCGCCAACCTACGAGCAGTACTTC.

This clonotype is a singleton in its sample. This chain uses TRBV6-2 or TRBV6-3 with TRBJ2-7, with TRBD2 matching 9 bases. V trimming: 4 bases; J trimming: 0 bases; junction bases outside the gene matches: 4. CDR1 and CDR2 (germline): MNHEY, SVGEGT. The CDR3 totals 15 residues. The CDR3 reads CASSFRLAVSYEQYF. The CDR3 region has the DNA TGTGCCAGCAGTTTCCGACTAGCGGTCTCCTACGAGCAGTACTTC.

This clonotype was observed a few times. CDR3 amino acids: CASSLVGQGVHEQYF. CDR3 in DNA: TGTGCCAGCAGCTTAGTAGGTCAGGGAGTCCACGAGCAGTACTTC. The chain recombines TRBV7-3 with TRBJ2-7; D may match TRBD1 or TRBD2 (5 bases each). The CDR3 has 15 amino acids. CDR1 SGHTA and CDR2 FQGTGA come from the germline V gene. The V end lost 2 bases, the J end lost 5 bases, and 16 bases lay between the germline ends. Full variable domain (missing parts from reference TRBV7-3 and TRBJ2-7): GAGVSQTPSNKVTEKGKYVELRCDPISGHTALYWYRQSLGQGPEFLIYFQGTGAADDSGLPNDRFFAVRPEGSVSTLKIQRTERGDSAVYLCASSLVGQGVHEQYFGPGTRLTVT.

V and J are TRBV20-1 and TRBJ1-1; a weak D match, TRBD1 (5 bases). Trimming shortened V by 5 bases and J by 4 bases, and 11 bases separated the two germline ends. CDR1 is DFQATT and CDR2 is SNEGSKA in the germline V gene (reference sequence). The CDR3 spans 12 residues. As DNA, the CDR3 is TGCAGTGCTGACGCGGGGGGCACTGAAGCTTTCTTT. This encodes CSADAGGTEAFF.

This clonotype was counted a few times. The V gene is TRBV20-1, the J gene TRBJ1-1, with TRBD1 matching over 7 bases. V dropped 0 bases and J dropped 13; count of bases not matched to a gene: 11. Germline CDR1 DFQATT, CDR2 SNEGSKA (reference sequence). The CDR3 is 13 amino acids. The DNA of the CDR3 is TGCAGTGCTAGAGATAGTAAGGGGGCGAGAGATTTCTTT. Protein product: CSARDSKGARDFF.